A selection of T cell receptor beta chains follows, all from one sample in a study of blood T cell repertoires in COVID-19. Some clones are missing from TCRdb's copy, which holds only in-frame ones; the method was immunoSEQ multiplex PCR. Of 50,000 to 75,000 clones detected, over 75% appear once; the ten largest clones hold 15% to 20%. Sequencing used peripheral blood. These receptors all come from a man aged 60-69 years with acute or convalescent COVID-19. The CDR3 runs from the conserved cysteine through the conserved F or W. The D gene is left open where the match is weak. Rows give clone size only sometimes, using once, few, many, or a class for an expanded clone.

14	TRBV14	-	TRBJ1-3	-	CASSEREFGNTIYF	TGTGCCAGCAGCGAGAGGGAGTTTGGAAACACCATATATTTT
13	TRBV18	-	TRBJ2-3	-	CASQDSLSDTQYF	TGTGCCAGCCAGGACAGTCTTTCGGATACGCAGTATTTT
16	TRBV4-1	-	TRBJ2-1	-	CASSQARRAPYNEQFF	TGCGCCAGCAGCCAAGCTAGGAGAGCCCCGTACAATGAGCAGTTCTTC
13	TRBV6-1	-	TRBJ1-5	-	CASSESGNLPQHF	TGTGCCAGCAGTGAGTCAGGGAATCTGCCCCAGCATTTT
14	TRBV6-2/TRBV6-3	-	TRBJ2-3	-	CASSYSSTVDTQYF	TGTGCCAGCAGTTACTCGTCGACAGTAGATACGCAGTATTTT
14	TRBV27	-	TRBJ2-3	-	CASSMARVTDTQYF	TGTGCCAGCAGCATGGCGAGGGTCACAGATACGCAGTATTTT
13	TRBV27	-	TRBJ1-1	-	CASSLLGDTEAFF	TGTGCCAGCAGTTTACTAGGGGACACTGAAGCTTTCTTT
13	TRBV7-9	-	TRBJ1-2	-	CASSLQAGQGYTF	TGTGCCAGCAGCTTACAGGCAGGGCAGGGCTACACCTTC
15	TRBV9	-	TRBJ1-2	-	CASSVSTALNYGYTF	TGTGCCAGCAGCGTATCGACAGCGCTGAACTATGGCTACACCTTC
14	TRBV4-3	few	TRBJ2-7	TRBD1	CASSQDRGPYEQYF	TGCGCCAGCAGCCAAGACAGGGGGCCCTACGAGCAGTACTTC
9	TRBV4-1	-	TRBJ1-1	-	CASSPEAFF	TGCGCCAGCAGCCCAGAAGCTTTCTTT
15	TRBV5-4	few	TRBJ1-1	-	CASSLTGQKKTEAFF	TGTGCCAGCAGCTTGACGGGACAAAAAAAGACTGAAGCTTTCTTT
12	TRBV5-1	-	TRBJ2-1	-	CASSRGYFEQFF	TGCGCCAGCAGCCGGGGATACTTTGAGCAGTTCTTC